These 7 T cell receptor beta chains came from one sample sequenced in a study of blood T cell repertoires in COVID-19. TCRdb's copy holds only in-frame clones and misses some; the assay was immunoSEQ multiplex PCR. Of 300,000 to 350,000 clones listed, more than 70% are singletons. Sequencing input: peripheral blood. These receptor sequences come from a woman in her 70s with COVID-19, enrolled during active disease.

This clone was counted once. V usage is TRBV18 and J usage is TRBJ1-1, with 7 bases identical to TRBD1. Germline V gene lookup returns CDR1 KGHSH and CDR2 LQKENI. With 4 bases clipped from V and 8 bases from J, the junction kept 10 bases outside the gene matches. This CDR3 is built from 14 residues. CDR3 region: CASSHDRDLIEAFF. The CDR3 DNA reads as TGTGCCAGCTCACACGACAGGGACCTTATAGAAGCTTTCTTT. Full variable domain (outside the CDR3, taken from reference TRBV18 and TRBJ1-1): NAGVMQNPRHLVRRRGQEARLRCSPMKGHSHVYWYRQLPEEGLKFMVYLQKENIIDESGMPKERFSAEFPKEGPSILRIQQVVRGDSAAYFCASSHDRDLIEAFFGQGTRLTVV.

The chain is built from TRBV12-5 and TRBJ2-3, with 10 bases identical to TRBD2. The V segment lost 7 bases and the J segment 5 bases; nucleotides outside the gene matches: 6. There are 14 residues in the CDR3. CDR1 is LGHNT and CDR2 is FRNRAP in the germline V gene. The CDR3 region is CASAASGGGDTQYF. Here the CDR3 DNA reads TGTGCTAGTGCCGCTAGCGGGGGAGGAGATACGCAGTATTTT.

In its sample, this clone was seen once. The CDR3 sequence: CASSHPSPRQELTLSSPLHF. The CDR3 region has the DNA TGTGCCAGCAGCCATCCGTCACCTCGACAGGAGCTCACCTTAAGTTCACCCCTCCACTTT. The chain uses TRBV27 and TRBJ1-6; TRBD1 is a possible D gene (6 bases). The germline V and J ends were trimmed by 6 bases and 9 bases, with 33 bases remaining between them. CDR3 length equals 20 residues. CDR1 MNHEY and CDR2 SMNVEV come from the germline V gene (reference sequence).

J is TRBJ1-1 and V is TRBV18, with 10 positions matching TRBD1. CDR1 and CDR2 (germline): KGHSH, LQKENI. The junction had 7 bases not matched to a gene; V was cut back by 8 bases and J by 1 base. The CDR3 spans 15 residues. The CDR3 nucleotides read TGTGCCAGCGAATCGACAGGGGGCGAGAACACTGAAGCTTTCTTT. This sequence encodes CASESTGGENTEAFF.

The chain links TRBV7-9 to TRBJ1-1; TRBD1 aligns across 8 bases. Germline V gene lookup returns CDR1 SEHNR and CDR2 FQNEAQ (reference sequence). The ends lost 5 bases at V and 7 bases at J; junction bases unmatched: 3. The CDR3 has 12 amino acids. CDR3 nucleotides: TGTGCCAGCAGCAACGGACAGGGTGAAGCTTTCTTT. Protein: CASSNGQGEAFF. The full variable domain, rest sourced from reference TRBV7-9 and TRBJ1-1, is DTGVSQNPRHKITKRGQNVTFRCDPISEHNRLYWYRQTLGQGPEFLTYFQNEAQLEKSRLLSDRFSAERPKGSFSTLEIQRTEQGDSAMYLCASSNGQGEAFFGQGTRLTVV.

The V and J genes are TRBV14 and TRBJ1-1; no clear D gene. V was shortened by 4 bases and J by 0 bases, with 6 bases between the two germline ends. The CDR3 spans 13 residues. CDR1 and CDR2 (germline): SGHDN, FVKESK. In DNA, the CDR3 is TGTGCCAGCAGCCCTACAGTGAACACTGAAGCTTTCTTT. It translates to CASSPTVNTEAFF.

V and J are TRBV21-1 and TRBJ2-6; TRBD1 is the table's D call, not checked against the DNA. TRBV21-1 is flagged as a pseudogene. The CDR3 contains 19 residues. The CDR3 loop reads CASWERLGQGARGANVLTF. CDR3 nucleotides: TGTGCCAGCTGGGAAAGGCTGGGACAGGGGGCGCGTGGGGCCAACGTCCTGACTTTC.